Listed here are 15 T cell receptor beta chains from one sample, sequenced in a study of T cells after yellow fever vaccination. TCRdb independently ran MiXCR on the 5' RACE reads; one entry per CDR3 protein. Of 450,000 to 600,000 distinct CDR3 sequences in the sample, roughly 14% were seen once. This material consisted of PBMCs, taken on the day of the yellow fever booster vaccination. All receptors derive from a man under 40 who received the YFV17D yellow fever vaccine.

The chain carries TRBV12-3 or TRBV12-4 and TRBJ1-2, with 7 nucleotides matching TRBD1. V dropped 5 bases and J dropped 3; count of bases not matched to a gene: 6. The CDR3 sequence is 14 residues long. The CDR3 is CASSKDRVYYGYTF. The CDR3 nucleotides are TGTGCCAGCAGTAAAGACAGGGTTTACTATGGCTACACCTTC.

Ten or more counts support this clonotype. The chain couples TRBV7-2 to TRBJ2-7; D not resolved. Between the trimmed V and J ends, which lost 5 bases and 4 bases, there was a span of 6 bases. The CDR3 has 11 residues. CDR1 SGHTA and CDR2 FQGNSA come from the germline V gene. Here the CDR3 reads CASSQQYEQYF. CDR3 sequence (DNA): TGTGCCAGCAGCCAACAGTACGAGCAGTACTTC.

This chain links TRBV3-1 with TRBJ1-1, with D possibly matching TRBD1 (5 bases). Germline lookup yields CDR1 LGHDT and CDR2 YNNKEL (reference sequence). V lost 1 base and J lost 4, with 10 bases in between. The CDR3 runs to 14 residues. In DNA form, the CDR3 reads TGTGCCAGCAGCCAAGCAGGGAAGGGCACTGAAGCTTTCTTT. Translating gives CASSQAGKGTEAFF.

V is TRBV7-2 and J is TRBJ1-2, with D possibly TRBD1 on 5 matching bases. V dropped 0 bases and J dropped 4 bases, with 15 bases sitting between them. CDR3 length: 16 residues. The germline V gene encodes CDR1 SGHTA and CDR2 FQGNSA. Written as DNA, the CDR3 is TGTGCCAGCAGCTTAGCGCGGGGCCCTGAGGGCTATGGCTACACCTTC. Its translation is CASSLARGPEGYGYTF.

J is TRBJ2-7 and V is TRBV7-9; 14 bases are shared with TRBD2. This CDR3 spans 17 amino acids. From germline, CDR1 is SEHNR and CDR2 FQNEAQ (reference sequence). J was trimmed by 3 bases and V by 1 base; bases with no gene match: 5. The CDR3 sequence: CASSLELGLAGVYEQYF. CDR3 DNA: TGTGCCAGCAGCTTAGAGTTGGGACTAGCGGGAGTCTACGAGCAGTACTTC.

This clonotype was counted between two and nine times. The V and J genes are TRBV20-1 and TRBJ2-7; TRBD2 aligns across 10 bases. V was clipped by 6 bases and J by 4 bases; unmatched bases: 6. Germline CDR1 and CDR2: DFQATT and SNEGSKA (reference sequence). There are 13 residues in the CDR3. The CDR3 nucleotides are TGCAGTGCCCCGCCTAGCGGGAGTTACGAGCAGTACTTC. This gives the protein CSAPPSGSYEQYF.

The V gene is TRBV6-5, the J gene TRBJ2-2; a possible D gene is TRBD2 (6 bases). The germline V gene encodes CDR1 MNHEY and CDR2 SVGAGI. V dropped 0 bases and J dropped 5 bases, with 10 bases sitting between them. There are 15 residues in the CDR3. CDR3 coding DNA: TGTGCCAGCAGTTACTCAGCGGGCGTAACCGGGGAGCTGTTTTTT. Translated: CASSYSAGVTGELFF.

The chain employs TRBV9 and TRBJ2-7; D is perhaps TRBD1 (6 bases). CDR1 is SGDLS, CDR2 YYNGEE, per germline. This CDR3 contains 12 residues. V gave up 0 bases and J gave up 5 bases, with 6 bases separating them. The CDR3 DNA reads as TGTGCCAGCAGCGTAGAGGGGGACGAGCAGTACTTC. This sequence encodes CASSVEGDEQYF.

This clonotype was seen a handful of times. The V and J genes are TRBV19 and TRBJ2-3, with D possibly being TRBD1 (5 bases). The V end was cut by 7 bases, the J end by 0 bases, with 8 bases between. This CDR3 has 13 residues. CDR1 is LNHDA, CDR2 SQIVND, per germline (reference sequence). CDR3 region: CASKGQSTDTQYF. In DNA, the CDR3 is TGTGCCAGTAAAGGACAAAGCACAGATACGCAGTATTTT.

The CDR3 bases are TGTGCCATCAGTCGACAGGGAACTTCACCCCTCCACTTT. Translation: CAISRQGTSPLHF. This chain connects TRBV10-3 to TRBJ1-6; 7 bases align to TRBD1. The CDR3 is 13 residues long. The germline gives CDR1 ENHRY, CDR2 SYGVKD. The V gene end was trimmed by 5 bases and the J gene end by 9 bases; junction bases not matched to a gene: 4.

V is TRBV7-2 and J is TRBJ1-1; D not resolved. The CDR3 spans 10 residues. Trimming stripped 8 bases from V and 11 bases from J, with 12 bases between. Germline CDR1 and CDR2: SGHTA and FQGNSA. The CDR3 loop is CASGRLGAFF. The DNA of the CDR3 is TGTGCCAGCGGGCGGTTGGGGGCTTTCTTT.

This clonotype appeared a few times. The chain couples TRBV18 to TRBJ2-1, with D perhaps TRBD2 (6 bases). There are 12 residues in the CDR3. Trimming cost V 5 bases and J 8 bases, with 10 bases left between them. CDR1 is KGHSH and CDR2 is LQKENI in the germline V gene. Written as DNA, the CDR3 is TGTGCCAGCTCAGGTGGAGGGGATGAGCAGTTCTTC. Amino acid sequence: CASSGGGDEQFF.

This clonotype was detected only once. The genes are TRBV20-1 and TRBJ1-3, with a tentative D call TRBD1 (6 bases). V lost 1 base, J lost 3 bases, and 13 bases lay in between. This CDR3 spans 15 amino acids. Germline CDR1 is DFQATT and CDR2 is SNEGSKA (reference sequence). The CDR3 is CSARAPTGSGNTIYF. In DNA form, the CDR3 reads TGCAGTGCTAGAGCCCCTACAGGGAGTGGAAACACCATATATTTT.

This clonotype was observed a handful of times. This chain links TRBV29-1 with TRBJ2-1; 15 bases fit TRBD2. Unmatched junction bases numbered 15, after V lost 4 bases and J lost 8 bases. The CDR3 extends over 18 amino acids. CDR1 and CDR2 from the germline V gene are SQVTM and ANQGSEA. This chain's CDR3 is CSVGQDGLAGGPRYEQFF. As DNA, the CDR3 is TGCAGCGTTGGGCAGGACGGACTAGCGGGAGGGCCTCGGTATGAGCAGTTCTTC.

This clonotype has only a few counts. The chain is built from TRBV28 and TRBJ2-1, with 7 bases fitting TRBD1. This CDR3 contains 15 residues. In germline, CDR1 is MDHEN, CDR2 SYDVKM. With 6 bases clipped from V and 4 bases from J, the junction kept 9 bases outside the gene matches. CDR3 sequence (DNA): TGTGCCAGCAGATACAAGACAGGGTCTTACAATGAGCAGTTCTTC. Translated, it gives CASRYKTGSYNEQFF. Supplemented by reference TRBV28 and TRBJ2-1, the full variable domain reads DVKVTQSSRYLVKRTGEKVFLECVQDMDHENMFWYRQDPGLGLRLIYFSYDVKMKEKGDIPEGYSVSREKKERFSLILESASTNQTSMYLCASRYKTGSYNEQFFGPGTRLTVL.